The 12 T cell receptor beta chains below come from one sample, sequenced in a study of spatial heterogeneity in lung cancer. Time point described: sample taken at primary tumor resection. No cell sorting; template was whole RNA from tumor, lung tissue or PBMC. TCRdb processed the 5' RACE reads anew with MiXCR; each CDR3 protein has one entry. There are 90,000 or so distinct CDR3 sequences in the sample; over 8.5% occur only once, and about 7.1% lies in the top ten. Here the sequenced sample was PBMCs, taken at surgery. These receptors were obtained from a male donor with early-stage non-small cell lung cancer.

The chain combines TRBV15 with TRBJ2-1, with D perhaps assigned TRBD1 or TRBD2 (6 bases each). Trimming shortened V by 0 bases and J by 6 bases, and 12 bases separated the two germline ends. The CDR3 is 15 residues long. Germline values: CDR1 LNHNV, CDR2 YYDKDF (reference sequence). CDR3 sequence (DNA): TGTGCCACCAGCAGAGAACCGGGGGCGGTCAATGAGCAGTTCTTC. It yields the protein CATSREPGAVNEQFF.

This clonotype was counted a single time. The chain employs TRBV12-3 or TRBV12-4 and TRBJ2-7; D not certain. Trimming removed 1 base from V and 6 bases from J, with 10 bases in between. The CDR3 is 13 residues long. DNA for the CDR3: TGTGCCAGCAGTTTAGTTCTGGAAATCGAGCAGTACTTC. This translates into CASSLVLEIEQYF.

On this clonotype itself: A much larger clone differs from this one at a single base, so this may be a read error. The gene calls are TRBV5-4 and TRBJ1-5; weak D call: TRBD1 (5 bases). This CDR3 region has 15 residues. Germline V gene sequence: CDR1 SGHNT, CDR2 YYREEE (reference sequence). CDR3 region: CVSSFDAGSNQPQHF. The CDR3 nucleotides read TGTGTCAGCAGCTTTGATGCAGGGAGCAATCAGCCCCAGCATTTT. The whole variable domain, remainder taken from reference TRBV5-4 and TRBJ1-5, is ETGVTQSPTHLIKTRGQQVTLRCSSQSGHNTVSWYQQALGQGPQFIFQYYREEENGRGNFPPRFSGLQFPNYSSELNVNALELDDSALYLCVSSFDAGSNQPQHFGDGTRLSIL.

This clonotype was picked up a small number of times. This rearrangement joins TRBV5-1 to TRBJ1-1; D ambiguous. Germline lookup yields CDR1 SGHRS and CDR2 YFSETQ. V lost 0 bases to trimming and J lost 5 bases, with 11 bases between them. The CDR3 runs 14 residues. The CDR3 sequence: CASSLEGWGTEAFF. The CDR3, as DNA: TGCGCCAGCAGCTTGGAGGGCTGGGGAACTGAAGCTTTCTTT.

This clonotype was observed a handful of times. The CDR3 nucleotides are TGTGCCATCAACCAGGGGTACAATCAGCCCCAGCATTTT. Protein sequence: CAINQGYNQPQHF. The rearrangement joins TRBV10-3 to TRBJ1-5, with D perhaps matching TRBD1 (6 bases). Trimming took 7 bases from V and 3 from J, leaving 10 bases between them. CDR1 is ENHRY and CDR2 is SYGVKD in the germline V gene. This CDR3 has 13 residues.

This chain uses TRBV20-1 with TRBJ2-3; the match to TRBD1 covers 12 bases. Germline CDR1 reads DFQATT; CDR2 reads SNEGSKA (reference sequence). The length of the CDR3 is 15 residues. With V trimmed by 1 base and J by 4 bases, 3 bases remained unmatched. CDR3 region: CSARGGQGAPDTQYF. CDR3 nucleotides: TGCAGTGCTAGAGGGGGACAGGGGGCCCCAGATACGCAGTATTTT.

The V call is TRBV7-9, the J call TRBJ2-6, with D possibly being TRBD1 (5 bases). The CDR3 is 16 amino acids. CDR1 and CDR2 from the germline V gene are SEHNR and FQNEAQ (reference sequence). V was pared by 3 bases and J by 2 bases, with 11 bases between. The CDR3 reads CASSLGPGAGANVLTF. The CDR3 DNA is TGTGCCAGCAGCTTGGGGCCAGGAGCTGGGGCCAACGTCCTGACTTTC.

The sample holds many counts of this clonotype. The chain couples TRBV4-2 to TRBJ2-4; the match to TRBD1 covers 8 bases. The CDR3 loop spans 18 amino acids. After removal of 1 base from V and 2 bases from J, the junction contained 10 bases not matched to a gene. CDR1 and CDR2 from the germline V gene are LGHNA and YNFKEQ. For the CDR3, the DNA is TGTGCCAGCAGCCAAGGCGTAACAGGGGGTCCAACCAAAAACATTCAGTACTTC. It yields the protein CASSQGVTGGPTKNIQYF.

This clonotype was seen ten or more times. The chain's CDR3 is CSALARDTQYF. The CDR3 DNA reads as TGCAGTGCTCTAGCGAGAGATACGCAGTATTTT. The J gene is TRBJ2-3, the V gene TRBV20-1; D may be TRBD2 (6 bases). Trimming removed 5 bases from V and 5 bases from J, with 8 bases in between. CDR3 size: 11 residues. CDR1 and CDR2 from the germline V gene are DFQATT and SNEGSKA (reference sequence).

V is TRBV28 and J is TRBJ1-1; weak D call: TRBD1 (6 bases). V lost 6 bases and J lost 0, with 20 bases in between. Germline loops: CDR1 MDHEN, CDR2 SYDVKM. The CDR3 length is 17 residues. In nucleotides, the CDR3 is TGTGCCAGCAGCCTCATCCCCGGACAGCCTATGAACACTGAAGCTTTCTTT. It translates to CASSLIPGQPMNTEAFF.

CDR3 bases: TGTGCCAGCAGCGTAGGCCCTAGCGGGCGTCTGTACAATGAGCAGTTCTTC. This encodes CASSVGPSGRLYNEQFF. V gene TRBV9 combines with J gene TRBJ2-1; 8 positions match TRBD2. Germline V gene sequence: CDR1 SGDLS, CDR2 YYNGEE. The CDR3 contains 17 residues. With V trimmed by 0 bases and J by 4 bases, 9 bases remained unmatched. The full variable domain, in which reference TRBV9 and TRBJ2-1 provide the parts outside the CDR3, is DSGVTQTPKHLITATGQRVTLRCSPRSGDLSVYWYQQSLDQGLQFLIQYYNGEERAKGNILERFSAQQFPDLHSELNLSSLELGDSALYFCASSVGPSGRLYNEQFFGPGTRLTVL.

This clonotype was observed a few times. The chain couples TRBV29-1 to TRBJ2-3; TRBD1 aligns across 7 bases. The V gene's germline CDR1 is SQVTM and CDR2 ANQGSEA. V trimming: 6 bases; J trimming: 5 bases; junction bases outside the gene matches: 11. This CDR3 comprises 14 residues. CDR3 sequence: CSVEGALHGDTQYF. CDR3 bases: TGCAGCGTAGAGGGGGCCCTTCATGGAGATACGCAGTATTTT.